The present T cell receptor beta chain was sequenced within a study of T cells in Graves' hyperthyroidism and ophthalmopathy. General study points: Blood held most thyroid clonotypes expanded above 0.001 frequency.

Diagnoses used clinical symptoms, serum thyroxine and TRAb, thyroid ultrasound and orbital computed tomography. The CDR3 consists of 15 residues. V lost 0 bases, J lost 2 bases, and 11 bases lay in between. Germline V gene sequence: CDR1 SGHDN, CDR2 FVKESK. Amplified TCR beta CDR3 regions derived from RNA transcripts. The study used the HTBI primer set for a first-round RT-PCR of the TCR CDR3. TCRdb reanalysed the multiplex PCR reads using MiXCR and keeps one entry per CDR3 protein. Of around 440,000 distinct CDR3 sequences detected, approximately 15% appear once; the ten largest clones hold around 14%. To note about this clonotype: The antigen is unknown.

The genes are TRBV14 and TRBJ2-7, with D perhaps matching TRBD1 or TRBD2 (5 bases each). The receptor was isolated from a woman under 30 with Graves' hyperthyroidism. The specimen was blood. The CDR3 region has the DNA TGTGCCAGCAGCCAAGATTGGGGGATAGCCTACGAGCAGTACTTC. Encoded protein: CASSQDWGIAYEQYF.